This T cell receptor (beta chain) was sequenced during a study of T-cell reconstitution after alpha-beta-depleted transplantation in children. Researchers prepared the TCRbeta library using unique molecular identifiers, the study reports. From the PCR reads, TCRdb called clonotypes with MiXCR, one entry per CDR3 protein. The sample holds 300,000 to 350,000 distinct CDR3 sequences, about 16% seen once. V lost 0 bases and J lost 8, with 8 bases in between. Germline CDR1 DFQATT, CDR2 SNEGSKA (reference sequence). The CDR3 has 12 amino acids. Study-wide results and caveats: Some patients' high day-60 TCRbeta diversity was attributed to recipient cells surviving conditioning.

This clonotype was counted a few times. Its antigen remains unknown. The clonotype originates from a male patient between 2 and 10 years old who had a stem cell transplant for acute lymphoblastic leukemia, so the T cells may come from the graft donor. Sequencing used PBMCs, mostly from graft donor cells, obtained 360 days after TCRalphabeta/CD19-depleted stem cell transplant. The V gene is TRBV20-1, the J gene TRBJ2-1, with no clear D. For the CDR3, the DNA is TGCAGTGCTAGAGATCTGGCGGATGAGCAGTTCTTC. Its translation is CSARDLADEQFF.